This TCR beta chain was recorded in a study of blood T cell repertoires in COVID-19. Study-wide context: Acute and convalescent COVID-19 samples came from the United States, Italy and Spain. Sources were T cells, B-cell-depleted T cells, or PBMCs; the material itself was cDNA or gDNA.

The CDR3 loop spans 13 amino acids. The germline V gene encodes CDR1 SNHLY and CDR2 FYNNEI. Deletions cut 6 bases from V and 1 base from J, with 9 bases between. Authors' methods: Amplification from reference gene primers served as the basis for estimated nucleated cell counts. Sequencing used immunoSEQ multiplex PCR; TCRdb keeps in-frame clones, though not all of them. That table supplies the V and J calls and clone size; D and trimming were determined from the DNA. The sample comprises tens of thousands of clones, roughly 91% of which are singletons, and roughly a quarter rests with the top ten. This chain connects TRBV2 to TRBJ1-1; D is perhaps TRBD1 (6 bases). The receptor comes from a human donor in a cohort sampled during active COVID-19. Specimen: peripheral blood. The CDR3 coding sequence is TGTGCCAGCAGCCTGGACAGGAACACTGAAGCTTTCTTT. Its protein is CASSLDRNTEAFF.